One and the same sample provided the 12 T cell receptor beta chains below, sequenced in a study of control samples from healthy donors and cancer patients (dated by TCRdb to 2020 to 2022). The library was made by the immunoSEQ multiplex PCR assay. TCRdb retrieved this table from immuneACCESS and kept in-frame rearrangements only. Not all clones are present; in checked studies, unresolved V genes account for under half, and no reason is known for the remainder. The sample table shows tens of thousands of clones, and more than 90% are seen once. Roughly 1.6% of the sample is held by the ten biggest clonotypes. Source material: PBMCs. These TCRs come from a man between 40 and 49 years old with colorectal cancer.

This clone appeared a single time. This chain connects TRBV6-6 to TRBJ1-2, with TRBD1 as a possible D gene (5 bases). The CDR3 has 14 amino acids. V dropped 0 bases and J dropped 3 bases, with 8 bases sitting between them. The germline CDR1 and CDR2 sequences are MNHNY and SVGAGI (reference sequence). The CDR3 region is CASSYSTVDYGYTF. CDR3 sequence (DNA): TGTGCCAGCAGTTACTCGACAGTTGACTATGGCTACACCTTC.

This chain uses TRBV9 with TRBJ1-1; D not resolved. The CDR3 is made up of 14 amino acids. Trimming took 4 bases from V and 4 from J, leaving 14 bases between them. Germline-derived CDR1 and CDR2 are SGDLS and YYNGEE. Written as DNA, the CDR3 is TGTGCCAGCAGCCGCCTCGAGGCCCCCACTGAAGCTTTCTTT. Encoded protein: CASSRLEAPTEAFF.

V is TRBV5-1 and J is TRBJ1-4; 8 positions agree with TRBD1. The germline gives CDR1 SGHRS, CDR2 YFSETQ. Unmatched junction bases numbered 4, after V lost 4 bases and J lost 2 bases. There are 15 residues in the CDR3. For the CDR3, the DNA is TGCGCCAGCAGCGCAGGGGGCTCTACTAATGAAAAACTGTTTTTT. It codes for CASSAGGSTNEKLFF.

The chain has TRBV5-1 and TRBJ2-3; 8 nucleotides match TRBD1. Germline trimming cut 0 bases from V and 3 bases from J; bases unmatched to any gene: 3. The CDR3 is 15 amino acids. Looked up from germline, CDR1 is SGHRS and CDR2 is YFSETQ. The CDR3 DNA is TGCGCCAGCAGCTTGGGGACAGGGCTTACAGATACGCAGTATTTT. This codes for CASSLGTGLTDTQYF. The variable domain in full, with the rest retrieved from reference TRBV5-1 and TRBJ2-3, is KAGVTQTPRYLIKTRGQQVTLSCSPISGHRSVSWYQQTPGQGLQFLFEYFSETQRNKGNFPGRFSGRQFSNSRSEMNVSTLELGDSALYLCASSLGTGLTDTQYFGPGTRLTVL.

The V call is TRBV4-1, the J call TRBJ1-1; no clear D. Germline loops: CDR1 MGHRA, CDR2 YSYEKL. Between the trimmed V and J ends, which lost 0 bases and 1 base, there was a span of 6 bases. The CDR3 spans 14 residues. The CDR3 spells CASSQEEGNTEAFF. The CDR3 DNA follows: TGCGCCAGCAGCCAAGAGGAAGGGAACACTGAAGCTTTCTTT.

This chain links TRBV30 with TRBJ1-2; 7 bases line up with TRBD1. The CDR3 is 16 amino acids. Germline values: CDR1 GTSNPN, CDR2 SVGIG (reference sequence). V was clipped by 2 bases and J by 2 bases; unmatched bases: 11. DNA of the CDR3: TGTGCCTGGAGTAGGGCTCAGGGGGGCTTAAACTATGGCTACACCTTC. Protein: CAWSRAQGGLNYGYTF.

This chain uses TRBV2 with TRBJ2-1, with D maybe TRBD1 (5 bases). This CDR3 comprises 12 residues. V shed 5 bases and J shed 7 bases, with 9 bases lying between them. Germline loops: CDR1 SNHLY, CDR2 FYNNEI. Here the CDR3 DNA reads TGTGCCAGCAGTACAACAGGAAATGAGCAGTTCTTC. This codes for CASSTTGNEQFF.

The rearrangement joins TRBV19 to TRBJ1-3; D is undetermined. V was shortened by 5 bases and J by 3 bases, with 8 bases between the two germline ends. The germline CDR1 and CDR2 sequences are LNHDA and SQIVND (reference sequence). The CDR3 consists of 13 residues. The CDR3 is CASSRGNGNTIYF. Written as DNA, the CDR3 is TGTGCCAGTAGTCGGGGTAATGGAAACACCATATATTTT.

The chain joins TRBV2 to TRBJ2-1; a weak D match, TRBD1 (6 bases). The CDR3 spans 16 residues. Per the germline V gene, CDR1 is SNHLY and CDR2 is FYNNEI. Trimming shortened V by 3 bases and J by 5 bases, and 17 bases separated the two germline ends. DNA for the CDR3: TGTGCCAGCAGTGATCTCAGGGGCCTACCCCACAATGAGCAGTTCTTC. The encoded protein is CASSDLRGLPHNEQFF.

The chain uses TRBV21-1 and TRBJ2-1; the table gives TRBD2 as D, unverified against the DNA. TRBV21-1 is designated a pseudogene. The CDR3 length is 16 residues. CDR3 sequence reads: CASSKGRLAGYNEQFF. The DNA for the CDR3 is TGTGCCAGCAGCAAAGGGCGACTAGCGGGGTACAATGAGCAGTTCTTC.

The gene calls are TRBV25-1 and TRBJ1-4, with TRBD1 identical over 10 bases. J lost 6 bases, V lost 0 bases, and 7 bases had no gene match. Germline CDR1 MGHDK, CDR2 SYGVNS. The CDR3 extends over 17 amino acids. CDR3 sequence (DNA): TGTGCCAGCAGTGAATACTGGTTGGGGACAGGGGATGAAAAACTGTTTTTT. It encodes CASSEYWLGTGDEKLFF.

The CDR3 DNA sequence: TGTGCCAGCAGCCCCCGGACTAGCCGCACCGGGGAGCTGTTTTTT. As protein: CASSPRTSRTGELFF. This chain joins TRBV7-6 and TRBJ2-2; 8 nucleotides match TRBD2. V gave up 5 bases and J gave up 4 bases; unmatched junction bases: 6. The CDR3 extends over 15 amino acids. The V gene's germline CDR1 is SGHVS and CDR2 FNYEAQ.